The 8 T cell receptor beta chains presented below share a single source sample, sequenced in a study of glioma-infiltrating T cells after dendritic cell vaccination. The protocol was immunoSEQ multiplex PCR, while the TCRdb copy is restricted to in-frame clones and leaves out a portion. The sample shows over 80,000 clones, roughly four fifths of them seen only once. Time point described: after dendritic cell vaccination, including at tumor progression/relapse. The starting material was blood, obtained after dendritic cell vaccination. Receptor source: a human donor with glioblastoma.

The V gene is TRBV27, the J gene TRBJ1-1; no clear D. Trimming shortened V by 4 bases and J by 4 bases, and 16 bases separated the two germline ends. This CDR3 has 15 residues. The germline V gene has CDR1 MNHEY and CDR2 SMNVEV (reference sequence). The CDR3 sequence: CASSSPPVRATEAFF. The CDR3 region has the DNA TGTGCCAGCAGTTCGCCCCCCGTGCGAGCCACTGAAGCTTTCTTT.

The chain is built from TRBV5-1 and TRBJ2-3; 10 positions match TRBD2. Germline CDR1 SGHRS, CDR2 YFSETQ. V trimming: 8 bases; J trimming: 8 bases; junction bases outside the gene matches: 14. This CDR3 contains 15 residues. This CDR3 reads CASTGLAVTGSTQYF. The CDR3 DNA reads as TGCGCCAGTACCGGACTAGCGGTAACCGGTAGTACGCAGTATTTT.

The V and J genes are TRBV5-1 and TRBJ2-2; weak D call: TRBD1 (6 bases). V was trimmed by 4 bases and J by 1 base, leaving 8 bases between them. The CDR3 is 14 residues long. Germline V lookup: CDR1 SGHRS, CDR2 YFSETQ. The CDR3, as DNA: TGCGCCAGCAGCCCGGGACAGAACACCGGGGAGCTGTTTTTT. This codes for CASSPGQNTGELFF.

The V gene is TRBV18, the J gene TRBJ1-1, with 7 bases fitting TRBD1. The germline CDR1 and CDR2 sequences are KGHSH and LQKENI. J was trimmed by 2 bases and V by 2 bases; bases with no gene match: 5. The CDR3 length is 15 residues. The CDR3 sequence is CASSPGTGVNTEAFF. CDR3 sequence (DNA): TGTGCCAGCTCACCAGGTACAGGGGTAAACACTGAAGCTTTCTTT.

CDR3 sequence reads: CASSIGPETNYGYTF. In DNA, the CDR3 is TGTGCCAGTAGTATAGGGCCGGAGACTAACTATGGCTACACCTTC. The gene calls are TRBV19 and TRBJ1-2; D is unclear. The length of the CDR3 is 15 residues. The germline V gene encodes CDR1 LNHDA and CDR2 SQIVND (reference sequence). V lost 1 base and J lost 0, with 9 bases in between.

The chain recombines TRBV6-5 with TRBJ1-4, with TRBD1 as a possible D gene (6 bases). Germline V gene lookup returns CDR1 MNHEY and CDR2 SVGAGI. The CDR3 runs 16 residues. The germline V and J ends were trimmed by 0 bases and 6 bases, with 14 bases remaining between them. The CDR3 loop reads CASSYSTVGTYEKLFF. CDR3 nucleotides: TGTGCCAGCAGTTACTCGACGGTAGGGACATATGAAAAACTGTTTTTT.

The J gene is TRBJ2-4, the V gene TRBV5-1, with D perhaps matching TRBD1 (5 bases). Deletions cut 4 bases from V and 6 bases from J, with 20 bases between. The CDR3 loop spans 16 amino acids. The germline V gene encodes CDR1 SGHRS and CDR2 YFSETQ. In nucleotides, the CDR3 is TGCGCCAGCAGCACACATCAGGGTTCAGATACAAACATTCAGTACTTC. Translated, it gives CASSTHQGSDTNIQYF.

The DNA for the CDR3 is TGTGCCAGCAGTTTTTTCGGGACAGCCGCCTACGAGCAGTACGTC. This gives the protein CASSFFGTAAYEQYV. V gene TRBV2 combines with J gene TRBJ2-7; TRBD1 agrees at 7 bases. Unmatched junction bases numbered 9, after V lost 5 bases and J lost 2 bases. Looked up from germline, CDR1 is SNHLY and CDR2 is FYNNEI. CDR3 length: 15 residues.